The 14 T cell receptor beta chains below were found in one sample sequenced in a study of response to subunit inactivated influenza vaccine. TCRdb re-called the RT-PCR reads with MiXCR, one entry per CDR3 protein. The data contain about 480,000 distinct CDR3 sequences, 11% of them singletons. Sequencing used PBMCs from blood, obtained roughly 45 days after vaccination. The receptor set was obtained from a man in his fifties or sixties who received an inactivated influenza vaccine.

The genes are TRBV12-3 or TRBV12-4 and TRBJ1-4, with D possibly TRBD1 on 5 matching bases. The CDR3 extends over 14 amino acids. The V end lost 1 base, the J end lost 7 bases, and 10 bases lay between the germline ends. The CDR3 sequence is CASSLGGRREKLFF. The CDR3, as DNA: TGTGCCAGCAGTTTAGGGGGGAGACGTGAAAAACTGTTTTTT.

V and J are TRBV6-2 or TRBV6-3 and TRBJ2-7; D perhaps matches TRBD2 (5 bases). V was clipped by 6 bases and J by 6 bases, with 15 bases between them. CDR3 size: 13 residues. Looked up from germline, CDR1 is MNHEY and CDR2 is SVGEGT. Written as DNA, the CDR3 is TGTGCCAGCAGGCCCGAGGGTTTCGGCGAGCAGTACTTC. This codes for CASRPEGFGEQYF.

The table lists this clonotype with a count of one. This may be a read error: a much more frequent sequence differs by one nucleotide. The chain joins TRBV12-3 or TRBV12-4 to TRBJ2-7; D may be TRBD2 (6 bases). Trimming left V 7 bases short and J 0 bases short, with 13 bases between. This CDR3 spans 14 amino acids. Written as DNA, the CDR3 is TGTGCCAGCAAACCGGGACTGAGCTCCTACGAGCAGTACTTC. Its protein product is CASKPGLSSYEQYF.

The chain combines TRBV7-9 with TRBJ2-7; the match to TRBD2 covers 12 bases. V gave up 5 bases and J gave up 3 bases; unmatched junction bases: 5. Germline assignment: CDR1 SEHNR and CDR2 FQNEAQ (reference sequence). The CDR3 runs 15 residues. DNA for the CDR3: TGTGCCAGCAGCCTGACTAGCGGGAGTGGCTACGAGCAGTACTTC. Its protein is CASSLTSGSGYEQYF.

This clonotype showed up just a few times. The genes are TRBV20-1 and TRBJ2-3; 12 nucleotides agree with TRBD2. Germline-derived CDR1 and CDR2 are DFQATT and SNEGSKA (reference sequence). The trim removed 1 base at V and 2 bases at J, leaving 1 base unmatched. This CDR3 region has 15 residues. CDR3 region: CSARGLAGVTDTQYF. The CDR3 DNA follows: TGCAGTGCTAGAGGACTAGCGGGAGTCACAGATACGCAGTATTTT.

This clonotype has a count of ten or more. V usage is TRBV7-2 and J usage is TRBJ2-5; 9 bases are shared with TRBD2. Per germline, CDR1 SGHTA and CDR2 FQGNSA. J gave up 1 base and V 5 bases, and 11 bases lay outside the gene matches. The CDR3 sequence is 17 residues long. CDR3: CASSQGGLAGIQETQYF. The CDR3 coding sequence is TGTGCCAGCAGCCAGGGTGGGCTAGCGGGGATCCAAGAGACCCAGTACTTC.

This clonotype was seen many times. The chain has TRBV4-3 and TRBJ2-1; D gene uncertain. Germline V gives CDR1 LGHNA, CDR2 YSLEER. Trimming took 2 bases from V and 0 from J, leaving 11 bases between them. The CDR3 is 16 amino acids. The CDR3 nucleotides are TGCGCCAGCAGCCAAATGACTCGAAGCTCCTACAATGAGCAGTTCTTC. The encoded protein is CASSQMTRSSYNEQFF.

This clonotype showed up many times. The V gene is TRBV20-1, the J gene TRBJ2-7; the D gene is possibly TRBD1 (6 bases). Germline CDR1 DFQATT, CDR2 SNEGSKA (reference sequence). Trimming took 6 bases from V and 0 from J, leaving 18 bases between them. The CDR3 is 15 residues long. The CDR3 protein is CSARAWDTNSYEQYF. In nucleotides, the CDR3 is TGCAGTGCCCGAGCCTGGGACACCAACTCCTACGAGCAGTACTTC.

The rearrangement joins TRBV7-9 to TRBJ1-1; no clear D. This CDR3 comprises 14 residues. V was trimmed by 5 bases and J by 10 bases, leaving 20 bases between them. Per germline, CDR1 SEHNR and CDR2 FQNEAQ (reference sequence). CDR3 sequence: CASSPSAVVRAAFF. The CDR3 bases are TGTGCCAGCAGCCCAAGCGCCGTAGTGCGGGCAGCTTTCTTT.

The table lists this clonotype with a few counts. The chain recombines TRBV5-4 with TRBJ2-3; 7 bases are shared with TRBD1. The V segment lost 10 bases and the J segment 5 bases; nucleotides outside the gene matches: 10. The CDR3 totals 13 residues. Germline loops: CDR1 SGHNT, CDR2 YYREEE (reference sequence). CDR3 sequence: CAGTTGDRDTQYF. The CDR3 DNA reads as TGTGCCGGAACTACAGGGGACAGAGATACGCAGTATTTT.

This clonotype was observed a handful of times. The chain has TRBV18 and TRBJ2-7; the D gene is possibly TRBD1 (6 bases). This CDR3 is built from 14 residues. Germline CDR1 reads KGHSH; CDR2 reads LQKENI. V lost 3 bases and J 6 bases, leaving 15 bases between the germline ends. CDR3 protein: CASSPVTGFGEQYF. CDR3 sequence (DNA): TGTGCCAGCTCACCGGTGACAGGTTTCGGCGAGCAGTACTTC. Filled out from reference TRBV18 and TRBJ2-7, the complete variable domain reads NAGVMQNPRHLVRRRGQEARLRCSPMKGHSHVYWYRQLPEEGLKFMVYLQKENIIDESGMPKERFSAEFPKEGPSILRIQQVVRGDSAAYFCASSPVTGFGEQYFGPGTRLTVT.

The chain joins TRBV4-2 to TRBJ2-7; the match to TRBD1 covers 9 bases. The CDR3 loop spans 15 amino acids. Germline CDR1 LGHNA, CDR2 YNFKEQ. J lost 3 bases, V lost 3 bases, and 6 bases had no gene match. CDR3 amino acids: CASSQMGQGLYEQYF. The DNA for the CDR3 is TGTGCCAGCAGCCAGATGGGACAGGGTCTCTACGAGCAGTACTTC.

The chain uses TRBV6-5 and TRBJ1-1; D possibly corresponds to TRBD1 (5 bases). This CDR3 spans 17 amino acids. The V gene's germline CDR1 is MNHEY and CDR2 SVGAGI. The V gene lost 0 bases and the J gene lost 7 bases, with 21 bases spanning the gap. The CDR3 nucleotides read TGTGCCAGCAGTTACTCGGCCGATATCAGGGACCACAATGAAGCTTTCTTT. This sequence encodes CASSYSADIRDHNEAFF.

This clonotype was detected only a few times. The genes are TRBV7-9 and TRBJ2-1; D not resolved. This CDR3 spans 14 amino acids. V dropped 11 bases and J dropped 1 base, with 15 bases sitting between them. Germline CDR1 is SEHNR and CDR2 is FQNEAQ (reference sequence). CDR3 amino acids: CAAAPPRSYNEQFF. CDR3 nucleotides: TGTGCCGCAGCCCCGCCTCGTTCCTACAATGAGCAGTTCTTC.